This T cell receptor (beta chain) was recorded in a study of blood T cell repertoires in COVID-19. Per the original methods: For nucleated cells, counts were estimated from reference gene primer amplification. Assay: immunoSEQ multiplex PCR; the TCRdb copy retains only in-frame clones and omits some. Clonal size and the V and J genes are those of that table, whereas D and trimming came from the DNA. The sample holds about 260,000 clones; around 78% are singletons and the top ten take under 5.5%. From germline, CDR1 is MDHEN and CDR2 SYDVKM. V lost 3 bases to trimming and J lost 4 bases, with 12 bases between them. The CDR3 has 14 residues. This clone has only one observation.

The sample taken for sequencing was peripheral blood. The receptor was isolated from a man in his sixties who had recovered from COVID-19. The chain uses TRBV28 and TRBJ1-2; a possible D gene is TRBD1 (5 bases). The CDR3 nucleotides are TGTGCCAGCAGTTTGTCCGGGAGGGGCTATGGCTACACCTTC. Amino acid sequence: CASSLSGRGYGYTF.